The 25 T cell receptor beta chains presented below share a single source sample, sequenced in a study of PD-1 blockade in classical Hodgkin lymphoma. All patients experienced relapse after autologous stem cell transplantation, and brentuximab vedotin exposure was variable. Sequencing was performed with immunoSEQ multiplex PCR; in TCRdb, only in-frame clones are kept and a portion is missing. The repertoire includes about 54,000 clones, less than 95% of them detected once, and 8.5% to 12% sits in the top ten. Sequenced here: peripheral blood mononuclear cells (PBMCs), sampled before the second cycle of nivolumab. These receptors came from a human donor with classical Hodgkin lymphoma.

For the CDR3, the DNA is TGTGCCAGCACTCGATCCTCTGGCGGGAGTGGGGACACCGGGGAGCTGTTTTTT. It is translated as CASTRSSGGSGDTGELFF. The chain carries TRBV28 and TRBJ2-2; the match to TRBD2 covers 7 bases. The J segment lost 3 bases and the V segment lost 7 bases, leaving 17 bases of the junction unmatched. The CDR3 is 18 amino acids. CDR1 MDHEN and CDR2 SYDVKM come from the germline V gene.

The chain joins TRBV5-6 to TRBJ2-5; 7 bases fit TRBD1. Trimming removed 4 bases from V and 2 bases from J; junction bases left unmatched: 11. The CDR3 is made up of 16 amino acids. Germline loops: CDR1 SGHDT, CDR2 YYEEEE. CDR3 sequence: CASSPSPGGWQETQYF. In DNA form, the CDR3 reads TGTGCCAGCAGCCCCAGCCCAGGGGGTTGGCAAGAGACCCAGTACTTC.

The chain couples TRBV29-1 to TRBJ1-2; D unclear. V lost 1 base and J lost 1, with 10 bases in between. The CDR3 contains 14 residues. The germline V gene encodes CDR1 SQVTM and CDR2 ANQGSEA. Here the CDR3 DNA reads TGCAGCGTTGAAGTAAAAGAGTTTAACTATGGCTACACCTTC. Encoded protein: CSVEVKEFNYGYTF.

This clone showed up just a few times. The rearrangement uses TRBV27 and TRBJ2-7; 7 bases fit TRBD1. Germline V gene sequence: CDR1 MNHEY, CDR2 SMNVEV (reference sequence). The length of the CDR3 is 17 residues. With V trimmed by 4 bases and J by 1 base, 13 bases remained unmatched. The DNA for the CDR3 is TGTGCCAGCAGTTCCCTACTCCGGACAGGTCTATCCTACGAGCAGTACTTC. Translating it yields CASSSLLRTGLSYEQYF.

J is TRBJ2-2 and V is TRBV5-6; unclear D gene. CDR3 length: 18 residues. V was clipped by 2 bases and J by 0 bases, with 17 bases between them. Germline loops: CDR1 SGHDT, CDR2 YYEEEE. CDR3 in DNA: TGTGCCAGCAGCTTAGAATCCCATATGGCGTCGAACACCGGGGAGCTGTTTTTT. Translating gives CASSLESHMASNTGELFF.

The CDR3, as DNA: TGTGCCAGCAGTTTAAATACAGGGAGGCCCAATCAGCCCCAGCATTTT. This gives the protein CASSLNTGRPNQPQHF. J is TRBJ1-5 and V is TRBV28; tentative D call: TRBD1 (6 bases). Trimming shortened V by 2 bases and J by 3 bases, and 14 bases separated the two germline ends. The CDR3 runs 16 residues. The germline CDR1 and CDR2 sequences are MDHEN and SYDVKM.

This clone was counted only a few times. J is TRBJ2-7 and V is TRBV18; D unresolved. The germline V and J ends were trimmed by 6 bases and 0 bases, with 15 bases remaining between them. In germline, CDR1 is KGHSH, CDR2 LQKENI. The CDR3 runs to 15 residues. In nucleotides, the CDR3 is TGTGCCAGCTCCCTCGACTCCCGAAGCTCCTACGAGCAGTACTTC. Its translation is CASSLDSRSSYEQYF.

The rearrangement links TRBV14 to TRBJ2-5; 13 bases map to TRBD2. This CDR3 is built from 17 residues. Germline V gene sequence: CDR1 SGHDN, CDR2 FVKESK. The trim removed 2 bases at V and 5 bases at J, leaving 8 bases unmatched. The CDR3 coding sequence is TGTGCCAGCAGCCAACATGGGACTAGCGGGATTTGGGAGACCCAGTACTTC. It codes for CASSQHGTSGIWETQYF.

This clone was recorded a few times. The V gene is TRBV5-6, the J gene TRBJ2-2, with 8 nucleotides matching TRBD1. Germline lookup yields CDR1 SGHDT and CDR2 YYEEEE. This CDR3 is 15 amino acids long. With 4 bases clipped from V and 2 bases from J, the junction kept 4 bases outside the gene matches. Here the CDR3 DNA reads TGTGCCAGCAGCCCCGCAGGGGGCAACACCGGGGAGCTGTTTTTT. Translated: CASSPAGGNTGELFF.

V usage is TRBV4-1 and J usage is TRBJ2-7, with D perhaps TRBD2 (6 bases). V was shortened by 3 bases and J by 3 bases, with 12 bases between the two germline ends. This CDR3 contains 14 residues. The V gene's germline CDR1 is MGHRA and CDR2 YSYEKL. DNA of the CDR3: TGCGCCAGCAGCCATGCCGGGGGAGACTACGAGCAGTACTTC. It encodes CASSHAGGDYEQYF.

The chain is built from TRBV7-7 and TRBJ2-1; D might be TRBD2 (5 bases). Germline V gene data show CDR1 as SSHAT and CDR2 as FNYEAQ (reference sequence). The CDR3 is 13 residues long. Trimming cost V 5 bases and J 4 bases, with 9 bases left between them. CDR3: CASSQTIYNEQFF. In nucleotides, the CDR3 is TGTGCCAGCAGCCAGACTATTTACAATGAGCAGTTCTTC.

The chain links TRBV30 to TRBJ1-5, with D possibly matching TRBD1 (5 bases). Germline CDR1 and CDR2: GTSNPN and SVGIG (reference sequence). Trimming left V 0 bases short and J 6 bases short, with 12 bases between. The CDR3 is 14 amino acids. For the CDR3, the DNA is TGTGCCTGGAGTGTTGGGGCAGGACGTCAGCCCCAGCATTTT. Translated: CAWSVGAGRQPQHF.

CDR3 sequence: CASSKRTGTGVYGYTF. DNA of the CDR3: TGTGCCAGCAGTAAGAGGACCGGGACAGGGGTCTATGGCTACACCTTC. The chain combines TRBV6-6 with TRBJ1-2; 10 bases are a match to TRBD1. V shed 5 bases, J shed 4 bases, and the junction held 10 bases outside the gene matches. Germline V CDR1 and CDR2: MNHNY, SVGAGI (reference sequence). This CDR3 has 16 amino acids.

The chain links TRBV7-6 to TRBJ2-1, with 7 bases fitting TRBD1. This CDR3 is built from 15 residues. From germline, CDR1 is SGHVS and CDR2 FNYEAQ. V trimming: 3 bases; J trimming: 4 bases; junction bases outside the gene matches: 6. DNA for the CDR3: TGTGCCAGCAGCTTCTCGGGACAGTCTTACAATGAGCAGTTCTTC. This codes for CASSFSGQSYNEQFF.

This chain links TRBV28 with TRBJ1-4; D call uncertain. The germline gives CDR1 MDHEN, CDR2 SYDVKM. V was clipped by 3 bases and J by 5 bases, with 10 bases between them. CDR3 length equals 14 residues. The CDR3 region has the DNA TGTGCCAGCAGTTTCGCCCGCCGAAATGAAAAACTGTTTTTT. Translation gives CASSFARRNEKLFF.

The rearrangement links TRBV27 to TRBJ1-3; TRBD1 matches 10 bases. The germline V gene encodes CDR1 MNHEY and CDR2 SMNVEV (reference sequence). The trim removed 6 bases at V and 4 bases at J, leaving 3 bases unmatched. The CDR3 contains 14 residues. CDR3 sequence: CASRGTGVGNTIYF. The CDR3 bases are TGTGCCAGCAGAGGGACAGGGGTCGGAAACACCATATATTTT.

This chain joins TRBV4-3 and TRBJ1-1; possibly TRBD1 for D (6 bases). This CDR3 has 16 amino acids. V was clipped by 0 bases and J by 6 bases, with 17 bases between them. Germline values: CDR1 LGHNA, CDR2 YSLEER. CDR3 sequence (DNA): TGCGCCAGCAGCCAAGACGAATTCATGTCAGGGGCTGAAGCTTTCTTT. Its protein is CASSQDEFMSGAEAFF.

The chain couples TRBV4-2 to TRBJ1-4, with D unclear. The germline CDR1 and CDR2 sequences are LGHNA and YNFKEQ. The CDR3 is made up of 16 amino acids. With 0 bases removed from V and 4 bases from J, the gap between germline ends came to 12 bases. CDR3: CASSQDAAGGNEKLFF. The CDR3 DNA sequence: TGTGCCAGCAGCCAAGATGCGGCAGGTGGTAATGAAAAACTGTTTTTT.

The J gene is TRBJ2-1, the V gene TRBV7-3; a possible D gene is TRBD2 (6 bases). This CDR3 has 14 amino acids. In germline, CDR1 is SGHTA, CDR2 FQGTGA. V was trimmed by 2 bases and J by 5 bases, leaving 10 bases between them. The CDR3 DNA is TGTGCCAGCAGCTTAGGCGGGGCGGACAATGAGCAGTTCTTC. Encoded protein: CASSLGGADNEQFF. Variable domain in full (rest from reference TRBV7-3 and TRBJ2-1): GAGVSQTPSNKVTEKGKYVELRCDPISGHTALYWYRQSLGQGPEFLIYFQGTGAADDSGLPNDRFFAVRPEGSVSTLKIQRTERGDSAVYLCASSLGGADNEQFFGPGTRLTVL.

J is TRBJ1-4 and V is TRBV7-9, with D uncertain. Germline V gene sequence: CDR1 SEHNR, CDR2 FQNEAQ (reference sequence). The CDR3 is made up of 14 amino acids. V lost 3 bases to trimming and J lost 4 bases, with 9 bases between them. The CDR3 DNA is TGTGCCAGCAGCTTGGTCAGCCTTAATGAAAAACTGTTTTTT. The encoded protein is CASSLVSLNEKLFF.

The chain recombines TRBV30 with TRBJ2-2, with 9 bases fitting TRBD1. The V and J ends lost 4 bases and 8 bases, in that order; junction bases with no gene match: 11. Germline V CDR1 and CDR2: GTSNPN, SVGIG (reference sequence). The CDR3 totals 15 residues. CDR3 DNA sequence: TGTGCCTGGACGAGTCCCGGGACAGGGTTGGGGGAGCTGTTTTTT. Encoded protein: CAWTSPGTGLGELFF.

The V and J genes are TRBV29-1 and TRBJ2-1; 8 nucleotides line up with TRBD2. With 0 bases clipped from V and 4 bases from J, the junction kept 5 bases outside the gene matches. Germline V CDR1 and CDR2: SQVTM, ANQGSEA. The CDR3 length is 15 residues. CDR3 amino acids: CSVEEKGLVYNEQFF. For the CDR3, the DNA is TGCAGCGTTGAAGAGAAGGGACTAGTGTACAATGAGCAGTTCTTC.

This rearrangement joins TRBV11-2 to TRBJ1-1; tentatively, D is TRBD1 (5 bases). Germline V lookup: CDR1 SGHAT, CDR2 FQNNGV. The CDR3 loop spans 14 amino acids. V was cut by 7 bases and J by 5 bases, with 17 bases left in between. The CDR3 nucleotides read TGTGCCAGCAACCAGCCCCTCGGGGGTACTGAAGCTTTCTTT. This encodes CASNQPLGGTEAFF.

This clone showed up just a few times. Here the CDR3 reads CASSDRSMGQGNSPLHF. The CDR3 coding sequence is TGTGCCAGCAGTGATAGGTCGATGGGACAGGGGAATTCACCCCTCCACTTT. V usage is TRBV25-1 and J usage is TRBJ1-6; 10 bases align to TRBD1. J was trimmed by 7 bases and V by 3 bases; bases with no gene match: 9. This CDR3 is built from 17 residues. The germline CDR1 and CDR2 sequences are MGHDK and SYGVNS.

This clone appeared a few times. An end of the junction differs from the germline gene, which may be a read error. The rearrangement uses TRBV5-8 and TRBJ1-2; D uncertain. This CDR3 is built from 11 residues. Germline V gene data show CDR1 as SGHTS and CDR2 as YDEGEE. The CDR3 region is CASTLYGGYTF. The CDR3 DNA sequence: TGTGCCAGCACCTTGTACGGTGGCTACACCTTC. Full variable domain (remainder filled in from reference TRBV5-8 and TRBJ1-2): EAGVTQSPTHLIKTRGQQATLRCSPISGHTSVYWYQQALGLGLQFLLWYDEGEERNRGNFPPRFSGRQFPNYSSELNVNALELEDSALYLCASTLYGGYTFGSGTRLTVV.